This T cell receptor (beta chain) is from a study of blood T cell repertoires in COVID-19 (TCRdb year 2020). For the study in its entirety: Collaborator samples came from the United States, Italy and Spain and covered acute and convalescent phases of COVID-19. The material from the prospective study consisted of cDNA or gDNA derived from T cells, B-cell-depleted T cells, or PBMCs. The dataset comprised deeply sampled blood TCRbeta repertoires from subjects exposed to, actively infected with, or recovered from COVID-19. The repertoires were released in a freely available public database meant as a resource for research on the immune response to SARS-CoV-2. Samples were obtained from the ongoing ImmuneRACE study (first 160 participants) and from 950 to 1,500 subjects provided by 6 global collaborators. Nearly every sample came with metadata listing a de-identified subject ID, COVID-19 status, age in years and sex. Where HLA class I and class II types were available, the types were taken from metadata supplied by the sample provider, not from assay-based typing.

TCRbeta CDR3 regions were amplified from genomic DNA by means of the immunoSEQ Assay, a bias-controlled multiplex PCR. The authors' analysis ran thus. The number of nucleated cells in each sample was estimated by amplification of reference gene primers within the assay. Sequence reads were collapsed and filtered to measure the absolute abundance of every unique TCRbeta CDR3 rearrangement. Productive Simpson clonality was computed per sample as the square root of Simpson's diversity index over productive rearrangements. TCRdb took this table from immuneACCESS and kept in-frame rearrangements with V and J called. Such tables lack part of the clones; where checked against another copy, unresolved V genes explain under half of the gap, and the rest is unexplained. For V, J and clone size, that table is used; D and trimming come from the DNA. This sample gives approximately 140,000 clones in total; about nine tenths of them show up just once. Jointly, the top ten make up less than 5% of the sample.

About this clone itself: Its antigen is currently not known. Per-nucleotide qualities are absent, and no much larger clonotype sits a single base away.

Enrolling through a virtual design, the prospective study's participants ranged in age from roughly 18 to 90 years and lived across 24 United States geographic areas. Cohort assignment in the prospective study relied on participant-reported clinical history from a screening survey and a study questionnaire. Exposed participants were defined as having been in contact with someone with a PCR-confirmed or clinician-diagnosed COVID-19 case within 2 weeks of study entry. In the prospective study, mobile phlebotomists collected whole blood, serum and a nasopharyngeal or oropharyngeal swab from each participant. Additional blood draws and questionnaires over a roughly two-month period could optionally be provided by prospective study participants. Blood samples from the prospective study were shipped frozen or at room temperature prior to DNA extraction. Overall study results and their limits: Clinical and demographic metadata were provided uncurated, with the amount varying by source and participant.

The sample comprised PBMCs or T cells enriched from blood (not recorded which). The TCR sequence derives from a woman in her thirties or forties who had been exposed to COVID-19.

The CDR3 region has the sequence CASRNEKLFF. The nucleotides are TGTGCCAGCCGTAATGAAAAACTGTTTTTT. The chain employs TRBV6-5 and TRBJ1-4; no D gene can be assigned with confidence. V lost 8 bases and J lost 4 bases; the stretch between them is 2 bases long. From a lookup of the germline V gene, CDR1 and CDR2 are MNHEY and SVGAGI. The CDR3 measures 10 amino acids from cysteine to phenylalanine. The read is trimmed to its CDR3 DNA, 30 bases read in frame from base 1.